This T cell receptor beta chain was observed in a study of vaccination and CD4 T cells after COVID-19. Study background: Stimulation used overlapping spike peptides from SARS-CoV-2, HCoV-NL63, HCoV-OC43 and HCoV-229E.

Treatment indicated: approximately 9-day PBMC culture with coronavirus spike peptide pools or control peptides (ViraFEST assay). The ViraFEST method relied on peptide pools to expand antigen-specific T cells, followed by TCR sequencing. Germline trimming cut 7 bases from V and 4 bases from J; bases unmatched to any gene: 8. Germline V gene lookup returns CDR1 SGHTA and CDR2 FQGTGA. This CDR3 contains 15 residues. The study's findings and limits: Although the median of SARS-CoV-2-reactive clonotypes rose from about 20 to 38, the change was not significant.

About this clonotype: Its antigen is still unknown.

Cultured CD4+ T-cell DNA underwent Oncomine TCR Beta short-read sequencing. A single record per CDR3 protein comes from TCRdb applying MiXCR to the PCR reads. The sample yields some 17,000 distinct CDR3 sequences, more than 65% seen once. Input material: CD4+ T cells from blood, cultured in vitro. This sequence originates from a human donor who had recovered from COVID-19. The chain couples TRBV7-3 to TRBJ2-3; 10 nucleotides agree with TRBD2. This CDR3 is CASKPSGSGADTQYF. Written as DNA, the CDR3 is TGTGCCAGCAAACCTAGCGGGAGCGGCGCAGATACGCAGTATTTT.